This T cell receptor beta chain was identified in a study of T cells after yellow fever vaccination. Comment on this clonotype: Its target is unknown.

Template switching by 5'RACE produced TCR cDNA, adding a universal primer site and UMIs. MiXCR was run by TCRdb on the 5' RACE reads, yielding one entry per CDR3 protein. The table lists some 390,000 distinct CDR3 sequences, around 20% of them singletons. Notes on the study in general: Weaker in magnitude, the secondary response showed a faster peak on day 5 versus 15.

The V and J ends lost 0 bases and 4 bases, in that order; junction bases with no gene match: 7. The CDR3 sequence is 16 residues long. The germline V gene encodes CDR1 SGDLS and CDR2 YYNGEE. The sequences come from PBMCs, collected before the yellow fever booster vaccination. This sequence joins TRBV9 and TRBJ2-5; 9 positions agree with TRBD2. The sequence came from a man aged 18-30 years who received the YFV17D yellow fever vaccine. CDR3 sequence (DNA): TGTGCCAGCAGCGTAGCGGTTAGCGGGGGATCAGAGACCCAGTACTTC. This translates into CASSVAVSGGSETQYF.